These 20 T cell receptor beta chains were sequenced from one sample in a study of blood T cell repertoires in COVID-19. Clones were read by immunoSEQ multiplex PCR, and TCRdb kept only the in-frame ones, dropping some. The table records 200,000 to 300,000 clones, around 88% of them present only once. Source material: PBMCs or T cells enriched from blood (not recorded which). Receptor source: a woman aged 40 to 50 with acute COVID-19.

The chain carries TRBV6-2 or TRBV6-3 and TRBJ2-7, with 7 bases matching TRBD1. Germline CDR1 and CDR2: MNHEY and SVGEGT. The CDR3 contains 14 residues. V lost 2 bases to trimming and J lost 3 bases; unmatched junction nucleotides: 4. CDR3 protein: CASSYETGSYEQYV. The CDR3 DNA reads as TGTGCCAGCAGTTACGAGACAGGGAGCTACGAGCAGTACGTC.

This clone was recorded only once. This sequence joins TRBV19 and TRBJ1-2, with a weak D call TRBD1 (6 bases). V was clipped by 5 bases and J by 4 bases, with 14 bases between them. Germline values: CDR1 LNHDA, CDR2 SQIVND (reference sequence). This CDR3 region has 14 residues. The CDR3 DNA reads TGTGCCAGTAGTCCCGACAGGTGGTCCTATGGCTACACCTTC. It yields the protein CASSPDRWSYGYTF.

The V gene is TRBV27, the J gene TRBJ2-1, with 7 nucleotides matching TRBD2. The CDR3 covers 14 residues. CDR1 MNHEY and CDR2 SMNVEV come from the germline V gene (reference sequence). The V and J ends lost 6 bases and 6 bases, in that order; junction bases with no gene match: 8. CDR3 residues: CASSYYWEGNEQFF. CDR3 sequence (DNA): TGTGCCAGCAGCTATTATTGGGAGGGCAATGAGCAGTTCTTC.

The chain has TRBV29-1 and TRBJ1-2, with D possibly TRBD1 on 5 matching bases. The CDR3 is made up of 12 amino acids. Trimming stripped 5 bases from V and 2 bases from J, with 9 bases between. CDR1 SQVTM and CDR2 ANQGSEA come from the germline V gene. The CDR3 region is CSVTTGNYGYTF. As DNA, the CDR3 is TGCAGCGTTACCACAGGAAACTATGGCTACACCTTC.

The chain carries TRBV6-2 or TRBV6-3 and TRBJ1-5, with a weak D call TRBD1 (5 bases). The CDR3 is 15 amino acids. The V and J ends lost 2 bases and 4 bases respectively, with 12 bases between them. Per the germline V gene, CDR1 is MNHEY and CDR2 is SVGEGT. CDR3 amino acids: CASSYEQVLNQPQHF. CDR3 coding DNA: TGTGCCAGCAGTTACGAACAGGTGCTTAATCAGCCCCAGCATTTT.

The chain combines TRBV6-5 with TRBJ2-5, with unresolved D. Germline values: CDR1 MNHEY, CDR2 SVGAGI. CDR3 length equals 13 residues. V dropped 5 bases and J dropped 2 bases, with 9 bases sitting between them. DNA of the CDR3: TGTGCCAGCAGTCGGGTCAGACAAGAGACCCAGTACTTC. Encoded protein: CASSRVRQETQYF.

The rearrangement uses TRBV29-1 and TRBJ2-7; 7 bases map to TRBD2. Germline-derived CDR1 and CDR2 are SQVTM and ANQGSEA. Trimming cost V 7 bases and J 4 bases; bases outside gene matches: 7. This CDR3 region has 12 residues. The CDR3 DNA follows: TGCAGCGCCGCGGGAGCGCAGTACGAGCAGTACTTC. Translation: CSAAGAQYEQYF.

The CDR3, as DNA: TGCGCCAGCAGCTTGGAGAGACTAGCGGGGGCTCAAGAGACCCAGTACTTC. Amino acid sequence: CASSLERLAGAQETQYF. The chain recombines TRBV5-1 with TRBJ2-5; the match to TRBD2 covers 12 bases. V lost 0 bases to trimming and J lost 2 bases; unmatched junction nucleotides: 5. The CDR3 is made up of 17 amino acids. Looked up from germline, CDR1 is SGHRS and CDR2 is YFSETQ. Full variable domain (rest looked up from reference TRBV5-1 and TRBJ2-5): KAGVTQTPRYLIKTRGQQVTLSCSPISGHRSVSWYQQTPGQGLQFLFEYFSETQRNKGNFPGRFSGRQFSNSRSEMNVSTLELGDSALYLCASSLERLAGAQETQYFGPGTRLLVL.

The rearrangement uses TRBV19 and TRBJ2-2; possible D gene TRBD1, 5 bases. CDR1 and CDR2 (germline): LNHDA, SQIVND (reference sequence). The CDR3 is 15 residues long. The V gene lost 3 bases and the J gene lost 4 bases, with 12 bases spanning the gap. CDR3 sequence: CASSIPRAFTGELFF. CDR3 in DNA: TGTGCCAGTAGTATCCCCAGGGCCTTCACCGGGGAGCTGTTTTTT.

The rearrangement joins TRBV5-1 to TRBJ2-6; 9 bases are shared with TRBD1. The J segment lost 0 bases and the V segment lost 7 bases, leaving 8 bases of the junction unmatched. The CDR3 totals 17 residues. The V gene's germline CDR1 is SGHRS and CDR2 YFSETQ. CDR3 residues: CASAPDRGFSGANVLTF. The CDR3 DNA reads TGCGCCAGCGCCCCCGACAGGGGGTTCTCTGGGGCCAACGTCCTGACTTTC.

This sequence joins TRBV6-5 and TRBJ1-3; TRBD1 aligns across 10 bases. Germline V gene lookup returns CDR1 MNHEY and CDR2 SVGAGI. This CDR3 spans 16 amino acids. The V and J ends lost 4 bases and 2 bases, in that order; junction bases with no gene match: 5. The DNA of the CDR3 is TGTGCCAGCAGTTTCGACAGGGGGCTCACTGGAAACACCATATATTTT. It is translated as CASSFDRGLTGNTIYF.

Here the CDR3 reads CASSELAGANSPLHF. The CDR3 DNA sequence: TGTGCCAGCAGTGAGCTCGCGGGGGCTAATTCACCCCTCCACTTT. The chain combines TRBV6-1 with TRBJ1-6; D might be TRBD1 (6 bases). The CDR3 has 15 amino acids. Germline V gives CDR1 MNHNS, CDR2 SASEGT. Deletions cut 3 bases from V and 6 bases from J, with 12 bases between.

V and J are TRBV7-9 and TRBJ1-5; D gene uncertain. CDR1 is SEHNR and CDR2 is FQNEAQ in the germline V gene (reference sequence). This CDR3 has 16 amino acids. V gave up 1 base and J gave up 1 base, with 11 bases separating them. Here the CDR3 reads CASSLDIGRSNQPQHF. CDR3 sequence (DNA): TGTGCCAGCAGCTTAGATATAGGGAGAAGCAATCAGCCCCAGCATTTT. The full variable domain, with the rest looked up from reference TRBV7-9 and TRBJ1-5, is DTGVSQNPRHKITKRGQNVTFRCDPISEHNRLYWYRQTLGQGPEFLTYFQNEAQLEKSRLLSDRFSAERPKGSFSTLEIQRTEQGDSAMYLCASSLDIGRSNQPQHFGDGTRLSIL.

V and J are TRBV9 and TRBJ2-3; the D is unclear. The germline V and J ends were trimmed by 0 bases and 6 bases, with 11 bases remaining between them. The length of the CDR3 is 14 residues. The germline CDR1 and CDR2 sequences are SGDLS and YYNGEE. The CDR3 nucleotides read TGTGCCAGCAGCGTAGTAGACACCACGGATACGCAGTATTTT. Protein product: CASSVVDTTDTQYF.

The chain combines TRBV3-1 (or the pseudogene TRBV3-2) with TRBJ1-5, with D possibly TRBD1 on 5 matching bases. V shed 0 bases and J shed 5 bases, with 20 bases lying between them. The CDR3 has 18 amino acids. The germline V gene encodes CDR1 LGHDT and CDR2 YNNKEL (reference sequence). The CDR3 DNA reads TGTGCCAGCAGCCAAGAGCATCCGGGACTTCCCCTAGATCAGCCCCAGCATTTT. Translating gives CASSQEHPGLPLDQPQHF.

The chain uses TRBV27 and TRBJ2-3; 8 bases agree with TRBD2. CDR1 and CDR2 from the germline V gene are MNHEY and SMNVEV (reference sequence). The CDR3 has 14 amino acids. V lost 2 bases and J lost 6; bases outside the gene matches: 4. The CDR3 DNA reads TGTGCCAGCAGTTTAGCGGGAGGCTGGGATACGCAGTATTTT. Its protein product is CASSLAGGWDTQYF.

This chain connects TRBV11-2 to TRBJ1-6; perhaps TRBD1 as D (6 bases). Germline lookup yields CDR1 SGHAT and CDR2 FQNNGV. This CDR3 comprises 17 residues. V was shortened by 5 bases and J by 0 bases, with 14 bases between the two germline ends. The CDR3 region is CASSLIDRSSYNSPLHF. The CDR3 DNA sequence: TGTGCCAGCAGCCTAATAGACAGGAGCTCCTATAATTCACCCCTCCACTTT. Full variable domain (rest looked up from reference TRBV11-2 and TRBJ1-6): EAGVAQSPRYKIIEKRQSVAFWCNPISGHATLYWYQQILGQGPKLLIQFQNNGVVDDSQLPKDRFSAERLKGVDSTLKIQPAKLEDSAVYLCASSLIDRSSYNSPLHFGNGTRLTVT.

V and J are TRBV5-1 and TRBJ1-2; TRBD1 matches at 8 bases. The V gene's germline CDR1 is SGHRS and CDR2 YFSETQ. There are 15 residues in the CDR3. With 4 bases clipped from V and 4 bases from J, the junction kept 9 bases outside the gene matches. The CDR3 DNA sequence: TGCGCCAGCAGCCCAGGGACAGGCGGAGTCTATGGCTACACCTTC. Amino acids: CASSPGTGGVYGYTF.

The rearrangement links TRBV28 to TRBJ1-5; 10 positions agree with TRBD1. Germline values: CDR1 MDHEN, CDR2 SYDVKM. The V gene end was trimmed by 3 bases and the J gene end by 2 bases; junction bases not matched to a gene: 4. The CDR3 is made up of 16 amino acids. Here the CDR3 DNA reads TGTGCCAGCAGTTTCAGGACAGGGGGAGGCAATCAGCCCCAGCATTTT. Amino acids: CASSFRTGGGNQPQHF.

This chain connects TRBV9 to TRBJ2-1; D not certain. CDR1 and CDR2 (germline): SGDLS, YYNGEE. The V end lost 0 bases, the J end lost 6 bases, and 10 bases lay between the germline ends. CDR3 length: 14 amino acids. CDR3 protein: CASSVGNPFNEQFF. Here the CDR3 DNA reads TGTGCCAGCAGCGTAGGTAATCCCTTCAATGAGCAGTTCTTC.